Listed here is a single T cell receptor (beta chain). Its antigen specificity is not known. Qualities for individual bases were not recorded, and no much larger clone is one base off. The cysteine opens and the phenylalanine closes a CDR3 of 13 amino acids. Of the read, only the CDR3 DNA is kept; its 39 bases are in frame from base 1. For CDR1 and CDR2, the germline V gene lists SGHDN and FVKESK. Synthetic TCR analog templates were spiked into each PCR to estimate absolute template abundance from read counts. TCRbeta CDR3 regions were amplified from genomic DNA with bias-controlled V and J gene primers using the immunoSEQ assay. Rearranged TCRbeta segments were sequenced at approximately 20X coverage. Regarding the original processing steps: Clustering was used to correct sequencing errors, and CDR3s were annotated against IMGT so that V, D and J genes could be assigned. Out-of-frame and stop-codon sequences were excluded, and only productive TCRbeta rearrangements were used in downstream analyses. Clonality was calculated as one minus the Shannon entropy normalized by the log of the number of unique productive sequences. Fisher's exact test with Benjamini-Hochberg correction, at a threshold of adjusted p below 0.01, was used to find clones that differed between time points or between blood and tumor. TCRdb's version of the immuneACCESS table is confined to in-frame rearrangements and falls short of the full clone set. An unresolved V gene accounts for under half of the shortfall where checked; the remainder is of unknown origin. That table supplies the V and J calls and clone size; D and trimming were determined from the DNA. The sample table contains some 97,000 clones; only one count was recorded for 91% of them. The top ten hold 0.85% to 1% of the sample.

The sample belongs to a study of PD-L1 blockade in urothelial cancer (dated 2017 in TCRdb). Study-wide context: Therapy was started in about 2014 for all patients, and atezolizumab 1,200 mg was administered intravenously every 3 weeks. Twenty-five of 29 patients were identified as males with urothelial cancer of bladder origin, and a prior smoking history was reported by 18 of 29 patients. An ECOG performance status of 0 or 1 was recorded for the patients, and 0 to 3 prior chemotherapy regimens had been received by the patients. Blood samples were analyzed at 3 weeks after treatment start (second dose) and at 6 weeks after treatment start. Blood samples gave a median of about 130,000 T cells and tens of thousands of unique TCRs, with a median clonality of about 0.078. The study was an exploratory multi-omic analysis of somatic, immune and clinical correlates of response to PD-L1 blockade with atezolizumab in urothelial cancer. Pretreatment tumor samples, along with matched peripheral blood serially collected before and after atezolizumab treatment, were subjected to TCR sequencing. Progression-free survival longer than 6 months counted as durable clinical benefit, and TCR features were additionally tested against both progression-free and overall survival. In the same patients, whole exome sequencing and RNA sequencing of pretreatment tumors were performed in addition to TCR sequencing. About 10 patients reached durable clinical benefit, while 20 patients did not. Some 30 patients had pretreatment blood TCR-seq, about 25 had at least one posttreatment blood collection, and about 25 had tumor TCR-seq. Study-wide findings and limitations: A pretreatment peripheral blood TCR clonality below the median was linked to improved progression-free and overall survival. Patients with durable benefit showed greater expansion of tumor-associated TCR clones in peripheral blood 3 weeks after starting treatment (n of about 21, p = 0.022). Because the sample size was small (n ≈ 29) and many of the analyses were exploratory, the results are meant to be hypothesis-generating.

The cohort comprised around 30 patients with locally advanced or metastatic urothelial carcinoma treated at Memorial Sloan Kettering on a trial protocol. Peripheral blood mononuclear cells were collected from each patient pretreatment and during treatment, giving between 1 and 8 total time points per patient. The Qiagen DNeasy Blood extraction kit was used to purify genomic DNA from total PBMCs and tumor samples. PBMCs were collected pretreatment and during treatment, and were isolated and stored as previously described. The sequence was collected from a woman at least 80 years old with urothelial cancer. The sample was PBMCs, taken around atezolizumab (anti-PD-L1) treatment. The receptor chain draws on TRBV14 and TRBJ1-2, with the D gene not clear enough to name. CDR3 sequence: CVLRRELYYGYTF. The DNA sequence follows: TGTGTCCTAAGGCGGGAGTTGTACTATGGCTACACCTTC.